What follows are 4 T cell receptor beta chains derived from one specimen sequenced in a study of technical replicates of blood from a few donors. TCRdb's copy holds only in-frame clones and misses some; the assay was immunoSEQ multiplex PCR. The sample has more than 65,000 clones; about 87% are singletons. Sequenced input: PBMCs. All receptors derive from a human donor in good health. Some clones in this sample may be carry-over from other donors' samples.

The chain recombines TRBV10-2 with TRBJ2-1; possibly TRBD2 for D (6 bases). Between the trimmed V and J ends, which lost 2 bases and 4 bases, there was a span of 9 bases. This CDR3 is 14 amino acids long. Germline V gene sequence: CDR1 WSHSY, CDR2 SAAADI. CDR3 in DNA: TGCGCCAGCAGTGAGCTGGCGGGGTACAATGAGCAGTTCTTC. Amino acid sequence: CASSELAGYNEQFF.

The CDR3 coding sequence is TGTGCCAGCATCGGGACTTCATCTGGAAACACCATATATTTT. Translating gives CASIGTSSGNTIYF. V usage is TRBV6-1 and J usage is TRBJ1-3, with a weak D call TRBD1 (5 bases). The CDR3 sequence is 14 residues long. Trimming removed 7 bases at V and 1 base at J, with 11 bases between. The germline V gene encodes CDR1 MNHNS and CDR2 SASEGT.

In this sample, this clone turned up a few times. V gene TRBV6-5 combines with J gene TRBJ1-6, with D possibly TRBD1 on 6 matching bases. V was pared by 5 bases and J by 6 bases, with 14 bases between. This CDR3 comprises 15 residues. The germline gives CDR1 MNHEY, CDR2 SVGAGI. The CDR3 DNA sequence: TGTGCCAGCAGTCTCTCGGCACAGGGTAATTCACCCCTCCACTTT. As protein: CASSLSAQGNSPLHF.

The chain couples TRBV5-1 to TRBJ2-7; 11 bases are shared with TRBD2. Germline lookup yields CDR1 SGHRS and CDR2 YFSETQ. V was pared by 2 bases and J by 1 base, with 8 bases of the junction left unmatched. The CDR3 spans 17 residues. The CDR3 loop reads CASSFLTSGTQSYEQYF. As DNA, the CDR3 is TGCGCCAGCAGCTTCCTGACTAGCGGGACCCAATCCTACGAGCAGTACTTC. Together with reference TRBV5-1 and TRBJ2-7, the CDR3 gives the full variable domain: KAGVTQTPRYLIKTRGQQVTLSCSPISGHRSVSWYQQTPGQGLQFLFEYFSETQRNKGNFPGRFSGRQFSNSRSEMNVSTLELGDSALYLCASSFLTSGTQSYEQYFGPGTRLTVT.